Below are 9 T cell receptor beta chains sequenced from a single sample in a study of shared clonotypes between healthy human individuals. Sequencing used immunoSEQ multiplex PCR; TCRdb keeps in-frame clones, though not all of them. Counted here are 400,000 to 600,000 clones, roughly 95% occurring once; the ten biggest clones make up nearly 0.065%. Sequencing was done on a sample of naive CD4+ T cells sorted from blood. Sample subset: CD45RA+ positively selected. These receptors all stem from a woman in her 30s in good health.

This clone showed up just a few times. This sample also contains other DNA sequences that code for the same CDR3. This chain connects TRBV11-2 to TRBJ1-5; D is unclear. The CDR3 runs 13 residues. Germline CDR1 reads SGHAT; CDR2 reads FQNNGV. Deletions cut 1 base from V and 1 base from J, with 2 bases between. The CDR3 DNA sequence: TGTGCCAGCAGCTTAGGAAGCAATCAGCCCCAGCATTTT. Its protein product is CASSLGSNQPQHF.

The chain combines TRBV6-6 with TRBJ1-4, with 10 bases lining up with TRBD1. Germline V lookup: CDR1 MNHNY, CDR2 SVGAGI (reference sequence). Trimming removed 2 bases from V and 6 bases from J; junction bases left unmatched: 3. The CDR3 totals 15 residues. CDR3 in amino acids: CASSYPGQGDEKLFF. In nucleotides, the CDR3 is TGTGCCAGCAGTTACCCCGGACAGGGGGATGAAAAACTGTTTTTT.

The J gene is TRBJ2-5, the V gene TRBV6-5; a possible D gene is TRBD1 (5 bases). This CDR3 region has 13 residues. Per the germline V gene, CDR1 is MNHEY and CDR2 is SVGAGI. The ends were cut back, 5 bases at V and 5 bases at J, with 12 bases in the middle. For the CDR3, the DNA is TGTGCCAGCAGTCCCGACAGAGTTGAGACCCAGTACTTC. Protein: CASSPDRVETQYF.

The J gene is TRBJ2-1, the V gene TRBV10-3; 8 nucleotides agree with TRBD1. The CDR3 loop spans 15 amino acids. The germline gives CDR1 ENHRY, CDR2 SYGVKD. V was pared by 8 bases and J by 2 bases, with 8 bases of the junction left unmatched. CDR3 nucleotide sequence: TGTGCCATCCGAACGGACAGGGAAGCCTACAATGAGCAGTTCTTC. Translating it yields CAIRTDREAYNEQFF.

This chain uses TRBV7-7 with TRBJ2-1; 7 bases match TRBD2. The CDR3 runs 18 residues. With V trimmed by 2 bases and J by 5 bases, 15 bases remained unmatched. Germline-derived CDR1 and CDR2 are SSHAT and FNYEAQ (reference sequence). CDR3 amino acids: CASSLHPLAVQLHNEQFF. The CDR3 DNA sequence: TGTGCCAGCAGCTTACACCCGCTAGCGGTCCAACTACACAATGAGCAGTTCTTC. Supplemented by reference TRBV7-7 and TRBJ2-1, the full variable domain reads GAGVSQSPRYKVTKRGQDVTLRCDPISSHATLYWYQQALGQGPEFLTYFNYEAQPDKSGLPSDRFSAERPEGSISTLTIQRTEQRDSAMYRCASSLHPLAVQLHNEQFFGPGTRLTVL.

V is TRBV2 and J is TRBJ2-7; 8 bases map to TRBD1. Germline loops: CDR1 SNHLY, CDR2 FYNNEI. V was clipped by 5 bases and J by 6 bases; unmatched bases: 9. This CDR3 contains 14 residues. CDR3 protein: CASSSLDRGGEQYF. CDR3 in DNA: TGTGCCAGCAGTTCCTTAGACAGGGGTGGCGAGCAGTACTTC. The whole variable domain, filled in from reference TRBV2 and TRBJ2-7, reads EPEVTQTPSHQVTQMGQEVILRCVPISNHLYFYWYRQILGQKVEFLVSFYNNEISEKSEIFDDQFSVERPDGSNFTLKIRSTKLEDSAMYFCASSSLDRGGEQYFGPGTRLTVT.

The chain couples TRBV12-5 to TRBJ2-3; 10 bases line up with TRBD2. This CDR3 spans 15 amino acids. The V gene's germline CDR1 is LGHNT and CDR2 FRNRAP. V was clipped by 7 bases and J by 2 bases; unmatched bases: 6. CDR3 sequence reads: CASELLAGVTDTQYF. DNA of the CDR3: TGTGCTAGTGAGCTCCTAGCGGGAGTCACAGATACGCAGTATTTT.

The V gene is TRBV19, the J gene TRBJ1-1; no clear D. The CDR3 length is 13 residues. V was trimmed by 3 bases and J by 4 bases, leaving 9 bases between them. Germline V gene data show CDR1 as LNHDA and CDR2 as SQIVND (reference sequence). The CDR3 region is CASSILRATEAFF. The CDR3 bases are TGTGCCAGTAGTATCCTTAGGGCCACTGAAGCTTTCTTT.

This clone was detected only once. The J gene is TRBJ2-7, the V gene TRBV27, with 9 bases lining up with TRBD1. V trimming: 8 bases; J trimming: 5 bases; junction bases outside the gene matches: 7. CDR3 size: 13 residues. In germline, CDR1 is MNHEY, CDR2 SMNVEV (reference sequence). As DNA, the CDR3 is TGTGCCAGCCGGGGACAGGGAAGAGACGAGCAGTACTTC. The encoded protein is CASRGQGRDEQYF.